Given below is one T cell receptor beta chain in context. Stated treatment: some 20 received Ad26.COV2.S at low or high dose, single or two shots; about five received placebo; per-sample allocation not given. Sampling took place 63 days after the first vaccine or placebo injection. The V gene's germline CDR1 is MNHEY and CDR2 SVGEGT. Deletions cut 0 bases from V and 9 bases from J, with 12 bases between. There are 13 residues in the CDR3. Sequencing used immunoSEQ multiplex PCR; TCRdb keeps in-frame clones, though not all of them. Of around 300,000 clones in the sample, approximately 86% were seen once. The sample comes from a study of Ad26.COV2.S vaccination and SARS-CoV-2 variants.

The chain uses TRBV6-2 or TRBV6-3 and TRBJ2-7; D may be TRBD1 (6 bases). This clonotype originated in a person between 18 and 59 years old who received the Ad26.COV2.S COVID-19 vaccine or a placebo. This specimen was peripheral blood, taken in a trial of Ad26.COV2.S vaccine versus placebo. CDR3 sequence: CASSYSTGMVQYF. The CDR3 region has the DNA TGTGCCAGCAGTTACTCAACAGGGATGGTGCAGTACTTC.